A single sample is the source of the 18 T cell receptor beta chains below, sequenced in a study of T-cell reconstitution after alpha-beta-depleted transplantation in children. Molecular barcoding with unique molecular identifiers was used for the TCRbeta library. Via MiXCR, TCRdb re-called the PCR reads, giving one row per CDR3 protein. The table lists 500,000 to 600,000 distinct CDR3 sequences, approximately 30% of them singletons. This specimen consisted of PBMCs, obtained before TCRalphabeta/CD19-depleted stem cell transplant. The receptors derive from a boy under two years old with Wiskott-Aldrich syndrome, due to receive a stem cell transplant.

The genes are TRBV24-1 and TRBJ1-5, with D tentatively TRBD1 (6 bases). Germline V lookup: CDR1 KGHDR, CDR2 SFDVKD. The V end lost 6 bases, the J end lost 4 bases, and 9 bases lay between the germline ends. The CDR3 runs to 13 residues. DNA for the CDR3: TGTGCCACCAGTACAGGGAATAATCAGCCCCAGCATTTT. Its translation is CATSTGNNQPQHF.

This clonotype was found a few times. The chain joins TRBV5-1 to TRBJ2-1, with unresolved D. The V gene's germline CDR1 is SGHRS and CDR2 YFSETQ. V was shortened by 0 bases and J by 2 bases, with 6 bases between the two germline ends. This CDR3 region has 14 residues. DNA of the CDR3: TGCGCCAGCAGCTTGGCCCCACCCTACAATGAGCAGTTCTTC. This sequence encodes CASSLAPPYNEQFF. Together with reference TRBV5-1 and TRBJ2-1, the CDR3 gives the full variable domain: KAGVTQTPRYLIKTRGQQVTLSCSPISGHRSVSWYQQTPGQGLQFLFEYFSETQRNKGNFPGRFSGRQFSNSRSEMNVSTLELGDSALYLCASSLAPPYNEQFFGPGTRLTVL.

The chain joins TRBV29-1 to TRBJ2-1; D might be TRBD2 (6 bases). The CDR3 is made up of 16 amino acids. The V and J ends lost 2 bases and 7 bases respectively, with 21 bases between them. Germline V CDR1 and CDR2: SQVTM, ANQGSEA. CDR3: CSVESASAKRYNEQFF. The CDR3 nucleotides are TGCAGCGTTGAATCAGCTAGCGCGAAACGTTATAATGAGCAGTTCTTC.

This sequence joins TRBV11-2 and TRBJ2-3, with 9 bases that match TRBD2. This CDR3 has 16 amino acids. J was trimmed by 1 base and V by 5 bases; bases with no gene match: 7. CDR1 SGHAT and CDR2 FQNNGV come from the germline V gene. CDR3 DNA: TGTGCCAGCAGCCAAGCGGGAGGAGGAGGCACAGATACGCAGTATTTT. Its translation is CASSQAGGGGTDTQYF.

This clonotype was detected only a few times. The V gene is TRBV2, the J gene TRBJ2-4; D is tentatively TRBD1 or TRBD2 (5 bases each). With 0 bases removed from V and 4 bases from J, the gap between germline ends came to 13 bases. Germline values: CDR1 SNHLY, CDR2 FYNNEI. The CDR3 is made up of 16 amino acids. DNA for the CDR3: TGTGCCAGCAGTGAAGCTCCGGGACCCCTAAAAAACATTCAGTACTTC. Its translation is CASSEAPGPLKNIQYF.

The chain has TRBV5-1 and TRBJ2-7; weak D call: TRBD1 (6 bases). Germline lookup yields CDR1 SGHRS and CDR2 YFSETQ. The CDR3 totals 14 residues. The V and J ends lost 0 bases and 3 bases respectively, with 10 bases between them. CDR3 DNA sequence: TGCGCCAGCAGCTTGGAGACAGGTAACTACGAGCAGTACTTC. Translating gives CASSLETGNYEQYF.

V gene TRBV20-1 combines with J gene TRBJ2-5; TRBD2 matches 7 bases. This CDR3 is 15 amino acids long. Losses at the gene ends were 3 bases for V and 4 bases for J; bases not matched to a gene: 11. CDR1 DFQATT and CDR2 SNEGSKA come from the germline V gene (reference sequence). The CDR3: CSARVSWEGRETQYF. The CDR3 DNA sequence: TGCAGTGCTAGGGTATCGTGGGAGGGGAGAGAGACCCAGTACTTC.

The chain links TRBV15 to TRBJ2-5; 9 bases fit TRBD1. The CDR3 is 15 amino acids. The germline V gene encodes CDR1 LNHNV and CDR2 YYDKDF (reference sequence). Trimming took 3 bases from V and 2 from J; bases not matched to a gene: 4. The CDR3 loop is CATSRPTGGQETQYF. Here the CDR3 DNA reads TGTGCCACCAGCAGGCCGACAGGGGGGCAAGAGACCCAGTACTTC.

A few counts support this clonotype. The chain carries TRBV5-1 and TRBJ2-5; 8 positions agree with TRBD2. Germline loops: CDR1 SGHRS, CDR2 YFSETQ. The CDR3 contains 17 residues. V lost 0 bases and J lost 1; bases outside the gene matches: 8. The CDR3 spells CASSLGASGPAQETQYF. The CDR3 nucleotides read TGCGCCAGCAGCTTGGGGGCTAGCGGGCCAGCCCAAGAGACCCAGTACTTC. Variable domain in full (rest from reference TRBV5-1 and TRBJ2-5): KAGVTQTPRYLIKTRGQQVTLSCSPISGHRSVSWYQQTPGQGLQFLFEYFSETQRNKGNFPGRFSGRQFSNSRSEMNVSTLELGDSALYLCASSLGASGPAQETQYFGPGTRLLVL.

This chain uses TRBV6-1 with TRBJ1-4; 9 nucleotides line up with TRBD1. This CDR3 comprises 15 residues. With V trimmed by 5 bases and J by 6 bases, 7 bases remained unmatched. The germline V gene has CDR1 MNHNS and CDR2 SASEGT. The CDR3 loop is CASSRFRDRDEKLFF. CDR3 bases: TGTGCCAGCAGTAGATTCCGGGACAGGGATGAAAAACTGTTTTTT.

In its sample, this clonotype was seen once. Here the CDR3 reads CASSDGQLSEQYF. CDR3 bases: TGTGCCAGCAGTGACGGACAGCTCTCGGAGCAGTACTTC. This chain uses TRBV12-3 or TRBV12-4 with TRBJ2-7; tentatively, D is TRBD1 (6 bases). The CDR3 extends over 13 amino acids. V was trimmed by 5 bases and J by 7 bases, leaving 15 bases between them.

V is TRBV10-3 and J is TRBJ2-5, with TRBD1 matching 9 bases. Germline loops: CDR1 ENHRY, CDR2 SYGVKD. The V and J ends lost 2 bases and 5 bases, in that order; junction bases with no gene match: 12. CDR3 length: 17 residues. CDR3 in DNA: TGTGCCATCAGTGAGAGATCCTTACAGGGGGCGAGCGAGACCCAGTACTTC. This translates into CAISERSLQGASETQYF.

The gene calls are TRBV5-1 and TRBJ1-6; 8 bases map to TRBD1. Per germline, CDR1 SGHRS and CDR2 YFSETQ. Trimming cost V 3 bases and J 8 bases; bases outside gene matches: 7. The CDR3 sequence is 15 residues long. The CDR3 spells CASSSADRVDSPLHF. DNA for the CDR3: TGCGCCAGCAGCTCGGCGGACAGGGTGGATTCACCCCTCCACTTT.

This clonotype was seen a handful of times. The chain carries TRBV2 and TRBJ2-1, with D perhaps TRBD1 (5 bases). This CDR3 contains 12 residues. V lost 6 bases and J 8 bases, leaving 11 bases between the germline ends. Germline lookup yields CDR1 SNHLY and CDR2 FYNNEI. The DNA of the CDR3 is TGTGCCAGCAGGCCTGACAGCGATGAGCAGTTCTTC. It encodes CASRPDSDEQFF.

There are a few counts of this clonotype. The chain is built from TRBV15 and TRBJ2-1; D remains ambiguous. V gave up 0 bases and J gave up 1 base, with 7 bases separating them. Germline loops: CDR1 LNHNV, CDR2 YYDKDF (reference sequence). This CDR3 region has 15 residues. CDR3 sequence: CATSRDKGSYNEQFF. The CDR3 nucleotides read TGTGCCACCAGCAGAGATAAAGGATCCTACAATGAGCAGTTCTTC. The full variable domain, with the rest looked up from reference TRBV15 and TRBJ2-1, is DAMVIQNPRYQVTQFGKPVTLSCSQTLNHNVMYWYQQKSSQAPKLLFHYYDKDFNNEADTPDNFQSRRPNTSFCFLDIRSPGLGDTAMYLCATSRDKGSYNEQFFGPGTRLTVL.

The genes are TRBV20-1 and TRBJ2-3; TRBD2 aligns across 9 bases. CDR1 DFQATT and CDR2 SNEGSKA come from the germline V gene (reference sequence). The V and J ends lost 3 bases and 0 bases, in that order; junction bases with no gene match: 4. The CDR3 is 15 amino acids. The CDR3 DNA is TGCAGTGCTAGTCCGCTAGCGGGAAGCACAGATACGCAGTATTTT. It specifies CSASPLAGSTDTQYF.

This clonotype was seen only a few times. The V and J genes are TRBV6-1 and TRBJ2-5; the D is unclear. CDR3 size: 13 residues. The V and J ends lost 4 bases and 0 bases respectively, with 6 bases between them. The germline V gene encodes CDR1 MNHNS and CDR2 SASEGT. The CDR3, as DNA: TGTGCCAGCAGTGTGACCGACCAAGAGACCCAGTACTTC. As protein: CASSVTDQETQYF.

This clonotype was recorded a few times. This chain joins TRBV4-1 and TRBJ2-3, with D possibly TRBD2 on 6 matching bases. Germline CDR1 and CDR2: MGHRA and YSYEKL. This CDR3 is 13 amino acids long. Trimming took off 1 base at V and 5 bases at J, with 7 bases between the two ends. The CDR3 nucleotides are TGCGCCAGCAGCCAAGTGCGGGGAGATACGCAGTATTTT. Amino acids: CASSQVRGDTQYF.